This entry lists 26 T cell receptor beta chains sequenced from one sample in a study of T cells after somatic rescue of genetic block. Assay used: immunoSEQ multiplex PCR; TCRdb lists only in-frame clones, some missing. This table holds 45,000 to 55,000 clones, about 96% found once. Sequenced: peripheral blood mononuclear cells (PBMCs). These receptors all come from a child under two years old.

The rearrangement joins TRBV9 to TRBJ2-2; D gene unclear. This CDR3 spans 15 amino acids. The germline gives CDR1 SGDLS, CDR2 YYNGEE. Trimming left V 0 bases short and J 4 bases short, with 10 bases between. The CDR3: CASSVDGPVTGELFF. CDR3 nucleotides: TGTGCCAGCAGCGTAGACGGGCCTGTCACCGGGGAGCTGTTTTTT.

Concerning this clone itself: Other DNA sequences from this sample encode an identical CDR3 as well. The chain's CDR3 is CASSPEGIGPSYTF. The CDR3 DNA follows: TGTGCCAGCAGCCCAGAAGGGATAGGACCAAGCTACACCTTC. The chain recombines TRBV9 with TRBJ1-2; the D is unclear. There are 14 residues in the CDR3. Germline CDR1 is SGDLS and CDR2 is YYNGEE. Trimming took 4 bases from V and 9 from J, leaving 19 bases between them.

V usage is TRBV19 and J usage is TRBJ1-5; no clear D. V gave up 4 bases and J gave up 2 bases, with 12 bases separating them. The CDR3 loop spans 15 amino acids. The V gene's germline CDR1 is LNHDA and CDR2 SQIVND (reference sequence). The CDR3: CASSTLNGGNQPQHF. As DNA, the CDR3 is TGTGCCAGTAGTACCCTGAATGGTGGCAATCAGCCCCAGCATTTT.

The V and J genes are TRBV4-1 and TRBJ2-1; 9 bases are a match to TRBD2. The CDR3 runs to 15 residues. CDR1 MGHRA and CDR2 YSYEKL come from the germline V gene. After removal of 4 bases from V and 6 bases from J, the junction contained 7 bases not matched to a gene. CDR3 sequence reads: CASSPTGLAVNEQFF. The CDR3, as DNA: TGCGCCAGCAGCCCCACGGGACTAGCCGTCAATGAGCAGTTCTTC.

This clone was found once. This chain joins TRBV5-6 and TRBJ1-2; 7 nucleotides agree with TRBD1. The junction had 0 bases not matched to a gene; V was cut back by 0 bases and J by 4 bases. This CDR3 has 13 amino acids. CDR1 SGHDT and CDR2 YYEEEE come from the germline V gene. The CDR3 reads CASSLAGGYGYTF. The CDR3 DNA reads as TGTGCCAGCAGCTTGGCAGGGGGCTATGGCTACACCTTC.

Turning to this clone: One end of the junction does not line up with germline, which may come from a read error. The same CDR3 can be traced to other DNA sequences in this sample. The rearrangement joins TRBV4-1 to TRBJ2-7, with D maybe TRBD2 (5 bases). This CDR3 region has 13 residues. Per germline, CDR1 MGHRA and CDR2 YSYEKL. The CDR3 is CASSQAPSGEQYF. The CDR3 DNA is TGTGCCAGCAGCCAAGCGCCCAGCGGCGAGCAGTACTTC.

CDR3 sequence: CASSYRGNEQFF. The CDR3 DNA sequence: TGTGCCAGCAGCTACAGGGGCAATGAGCAGTTCTTC. This rearrangement joins TRBV7-6 to TRBJ2-1; TRBD1 agrees at 7 bases. This CDR3 is built from 12 residues. The V gene end was trimmed by 4 bases and the J gene end by 6 bases; junction bases not matched to a gene: 0. The germline V gene encodes CDR1 SGHVS and CDR2 FNYEAQ. Full variable domain (remainder filled in from reference TRBV7-6 and TRBJ2-1): GAGVSQSPRYKVTKRGQDVALRCDPISGHVSLYWYRQALGQGPEFLTYFNYEAQQDKSGLPNDRFSAERPEGSISTLTIQRTEQRDSAMYRCASSYRGNEQFFGPGTRLTVL.

J is TRBJ2-2 and V is TRBV5-1; 7 bases fit TRBD2. CDR3 length equals 13 residues. Germline values: CDR1 SGHRS, CDR2 YFSETQ. The J segment lost 5 bases and the V segment lost 3 bases, leaving 1 base of the junction unmatched. This CDR3 reads CASSSGGTGELFF. For the CDR3, the DNA is TGCGCCAGCAGCTCGGGGGGTACCGGGGAGCTGTTTTTT. The variable domain in full, with the rest retrieved from reference TRBV5-1 and TRBJ2-2, is KAGVTQTPRYLIKTRGQQVTLSCSPISGHRSVSWYQQTPGQGLQFLFEYFSETQRNKGNFPGRFSGRQFSNSRSEMNVSTLELGDSALYLCASSSGGTGELFFGEGSRLTVL.

This clone was counted once. The J gene is TRBJ1-5, the V gene TRBV28; D is uncertain. V shed 5 bases and J shed 5 bases, with 7 bases lying between them. The CDR3 consists of 12 residues. The germline V gene has CDR1 MDHEN and CDR2 SYDVKM. The CDR3 nucleotides are TGTGCCAGCAGTCCACCTTATCAGCCCCAGCATTTT. It yields the protein CASSPPYQPQHF.

V gene TRBV6-5 combines with J gene TRBJ1-1; no definite D call. The V end was cut by 5 bases, the J end by 3 bases, with 10 bases between. Germline values: CDR1 MNHEY, CDR2 SVGAGI. This CDR3 is 13 amino acids long. The DNA of the CDR3 is TGTGCCAGCAGTGGCTCGGAGGACACTGAAGCTTTCTTT. Amino acid sequence: CASSGSEDTEAFF.

This chain joins TRBV30 and TRBJ2-2; 9 nucleotides align to TRBD1. The germline V gene has CDR1 GTSNPN and CDR2 SVGIG (reference sequence). The CDR3 sequence is 13 residues long. Trimming at V came to 3 bases and at J to 4 bases, leaving 0 bases not matched to a gene. CDR3 loop: CAWRGQGTGELFF. In DNA form, the CDR3 reads TGTGCCTGGAGGGGACAGGGCACCGGGGAGCTGTTTTTT.

The CDR3 coding sequence is TGCGCCAGCAGCCAAGGGACCGCATCCTACAATGAGCAGTTCTTC. It specifies CASSQGTASYNEQFF. The gene calls are TRBV4-1 and TRBJ2-1; D is uncertain. Germline V gene sequence: CDR1 MGHRA, CDR2 YSYEKL. V lost 1 base, J lost 1 base, and 8 bases lay in between. CDR3 length equals 15 residues.

The J gene is TRBJ1-5, the V gene TRBV7-9; D remains unclear. CDR1 and CDR2 (germline): SEHNR, FQNEAQ (reference sequence). CDR3 length: 13 amino acids. With 1 base removed from V and 1 base from J, the gap between germline ends came to 2 bases. CDR3 region: CASSLDSNQPQHF. The CDR3 DNA is TGTGCCAGCAGCTTAGACAGCAATCAGCCCCAGCATTTT.

The chain couples TRBV5-1 to TRBJ2-1; D is unresolved. The CDR3 sequence is 15 residues long. Looked up from germline, CDR1 is SGHRS and CDR2 is YFSETQ. V dropped 0 bases and J dropped 6 bases, with 13 bases sitting between them. The CDR3 coding sequence is TGCGCCAGCAGCTTGGGCCAACCCCCTGGCAATGAGCAGTTCTTC. Protein: CASSLGQPPGNEQFF.

This chain joins TRBV5-4 and TRBJ1-3, with D maybe TRBD1 (6 bases). Germline V CDR1 and CDR2: SGHNT, YYREEE (reference sequence). This CDR3 region has 14 residues. Trimming shortened V by 0 bases and J by 8 bases, and 12 bases separated the two germline ends. The CDR3 is CASSLGGAEDTIYF. The CDR3, as DNA: TGTGCCAGCAGCTTGGGGGGGGCAGAGGACACCATATATTTT.

CDR3 amino acids: CASSEALASGSYEQYF. CDR3 nucleotides: TGTGCCAGCAGTGAAGCGCTGGCTAGCGGGAGCTACGAGCAGTACTTC. The chain uses TRBV2 and TRBJ2-7, with 10 positions matching TRBD2. Germline lookup yields CDR1 SNHLY and CDR2 FYNNEI. V shed 0 bases and J 3 bases; nucleotides not matched to a gene: 5. The CDR3 contains 16 residues.

The V call is TRBV27, the J call TRBJ2-2; 7 bases line up with TRBD1. The CDR3 sequence is 15 residues long. V lost 5 bases to trimming and J lost 3 bases; unmatched junction nucleotides: 6. CDR1 MNHEY and CDR2 SMNVEV come from the germline V gene (reference sequence). The CDR3 bases are TGTGCCAGCAGTCTTGGGGACAGATACACCGGGGAGCTGTTTTTT. It translates to CASSLGDRYTGELFF.

The chain employs TRBV7-8 and TRBJ2-7; D might be TRBD2 (6 bases). The germline V gene encodes CDR1 SGHVS and CDR2 FQNEAQ. The CDR3 extends over 14 amino acids. Trimming shortened V by 1 base and J by 4 bases, and 11 bases separated the two germline ends. CDR3 DNA sequence: TGTGCCAGCAGCTTAGGAACTAGCACGTACGAGCAGTACTTC. The encoded protein is CASSLGTSTYEQYF.

The chain combines TRBV27 with TRBJ2-7; D possibly corresponds to TRBD2 (7 bases). CDR3 length: 12 residues. Germline values: CDR1 MNHEY, CDR2 SMNVEV (reference sequence). V gave up 2 bases and J gave up 6 bases, with 8 bases separating them. CDR3 sequence: CASSLRGGEQYF. CDR3 nucleotides: TGTGCCAGCAGTTTAAGGGGGGGCGAGCAGTACTTC.

The chain employs TRBV5-4 and TRBJ1-2; perhaps TRBD1 as D (6 bases). Looked up from germline, CDR1 is SGHNT and CDR2 is YYREEE (reference sequence). V was pared by 1 base and J by 5 bases, with 6 bases between. This CDR3 spans 12 amino acids. For the CDR3, the DNA is TGTGCCAGCAGCTTGACAGGGTATGGCTACACCTTC. Translating gives CASSLTGYGYTF.

This clone was counted between two and nine times. The chain carries TRBV5-6 and TRBJ2-5; D call uncertain. The CDR3 is 11 amino acids. V shed 2 bases and J shed 5 bases, with 4 bases lying between them. Germline CDR1 is SGHDT and CDR2 is YYEEEE. CDR3 region: CASSFRETQYF. In DNA, the CDR3 is TGTGCCAGCAGCTTCAGGGAGACCCAGTACTTC. Combining the CDR3 with reference TRBV5-6 and TRBJ2-5 gives the whole variable domain DAGVTQSPTHLIKTRGQQVTLRCSPKSGHDTVSWYQQALGQGPQFIFQYYEEEERQRGNFPDRFSGHQFPNYSSELNVNALLLGDSALYLCASSFRETQYFGPGTRLLVL.

The chain combines TRBV5-1 with TRBJ1-1; tentative D call: TRBD1 (6 bases). The CDR3 runs to 18 residues. The ends were cut back, 0 bases at V and 2 bases at J, with 20 bases in the middle. Germline CDR1 is SGHRS and CDR2 is YFSETQ. The CDR3 DNA reads TGCGCCAGCAGCTTGGCCTTAAATCGGGGGGCCCGAAACACTGAAGCTTTCTTT. Its protein product is CASSLALNRGARNTEAFF.

The chain employs TRBV6-6 and TRBJ2-3; D could derive from TRBD1 or TRBD2 (5 bases each). Germline V gene data show CDR1 as MNHNY and CDR2 as SVGAGI (reference sequence). The length of the CDR3 is 16 residues. Trimming pared 5 bases from V and 2 bases from J, leaving 17 bases between. CDR3 DNA: TGTGCCAGCAGTCCTCCAACGGGACGGCCCACAGATACGCAGTATTTT. Protein product: CASSPPTGRPTDTQYF.

The V call is TRBV5-1, the J call TRBJ1-3, with D possibly being TRBD1 (6 bases). In germline, CDR1 is SGHRS, CDR2 YFSETQ. The CDR3 totals 15 residues. V was trimmed by 3 bases and J by 3 bases, leaving 13 bases between them. The CDR3 DNA sequence: TGCGCCAGCAGCTCCTCCGGGACATTTGGAAACACCATATATTTT. Translation: CASSSSGTFGNTIYF.

V usage is TRBV5-6 and J usage is TRBJ2-3; D remains unclear. V shed 3 bases and J shed 6 bases, with 11 bases lying between them. From germline, CDR1 is SGHDT and CDR2 YYEEEE. The CDR3 has 13 residues. The CDR3 protein is CASSSVGLDTQYF. The CDR3, as DNA: TGTGCCAGCAGCTCCGTGGGCCTGGATACGCAGTATTTT.

V gene TRBV5-4 combines with J gene TRBJ2-7; D is perhaps TRBD2 (7 bases). V was cut by 4 bases and J by 3 bases, with 17 bases left in between. Germline V gene sequence: CDR1 SGHNT, CDR2 YYREEE (reference sequence). CDR3 size: 15 residues. The CDR3 nucleotides read TGTGCCAGCAGCGTAGGGGGAGGGCCGGACTACGAGCAGTACTTC. It yields the protein CASSVGGGPDYEQYF.